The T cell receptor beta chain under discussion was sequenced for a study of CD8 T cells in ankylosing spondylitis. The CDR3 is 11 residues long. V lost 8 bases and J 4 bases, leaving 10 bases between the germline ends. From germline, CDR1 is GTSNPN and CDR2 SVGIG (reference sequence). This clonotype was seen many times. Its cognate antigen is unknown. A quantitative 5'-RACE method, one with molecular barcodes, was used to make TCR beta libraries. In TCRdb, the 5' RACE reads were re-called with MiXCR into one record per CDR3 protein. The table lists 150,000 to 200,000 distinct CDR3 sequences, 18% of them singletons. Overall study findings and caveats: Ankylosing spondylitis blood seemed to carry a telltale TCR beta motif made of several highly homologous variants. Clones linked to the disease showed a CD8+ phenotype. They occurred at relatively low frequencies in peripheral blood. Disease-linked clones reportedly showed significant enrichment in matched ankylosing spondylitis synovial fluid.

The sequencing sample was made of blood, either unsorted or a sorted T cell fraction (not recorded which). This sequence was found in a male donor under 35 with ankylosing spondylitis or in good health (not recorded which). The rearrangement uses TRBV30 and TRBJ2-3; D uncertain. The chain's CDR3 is CAGDRPDTQYF. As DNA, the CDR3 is TGTGCCGGAGACCGGCCAGATACGCAGTATTTT.